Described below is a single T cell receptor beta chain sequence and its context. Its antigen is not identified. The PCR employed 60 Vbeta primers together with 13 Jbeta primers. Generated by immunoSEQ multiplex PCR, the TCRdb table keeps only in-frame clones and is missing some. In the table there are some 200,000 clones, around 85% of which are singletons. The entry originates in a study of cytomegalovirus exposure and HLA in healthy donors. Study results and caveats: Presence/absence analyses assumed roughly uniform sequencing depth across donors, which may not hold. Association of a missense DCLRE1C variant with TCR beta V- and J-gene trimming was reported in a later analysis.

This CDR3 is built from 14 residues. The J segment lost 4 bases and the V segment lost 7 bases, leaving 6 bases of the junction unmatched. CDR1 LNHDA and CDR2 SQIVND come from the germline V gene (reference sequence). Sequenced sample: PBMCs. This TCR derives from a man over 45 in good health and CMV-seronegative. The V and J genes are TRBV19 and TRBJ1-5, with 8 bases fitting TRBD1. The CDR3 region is CASTDWTGNQPQHF. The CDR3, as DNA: TGTGCCAGTACCGATTGGACAGGGAATCAGCCCCAGCATTTT.